These 27 T cell receptor beta chains were sequenced from one sample in a study of shared T cell receptors in the human thymus. Method: immunoSEQ multiplex PCR; TCRdb's copy keeps in-frame clones and lacks some. The sample shows about 730,000 clones, approximately 83% of them seen only once. This sample was shared with a second study, whose subject was human thymus T cells.

Sequencing was carried out using thymocytes. All receptors derive from a girl in the first two years of life with a congenital heart defect.

The gene calls are TRBV5-4 and TRBJ1-2, with D possibly TRBD1 on 6 matching bases. Germline V CDR1 and CDR2: SGHNT, YYREEE (reference sequence). V was trimmed by 0 bases and J by 8 bases, leaving 11 bases between them. The length of the CDR3 is 13 residues. The CDR3 spells CASSLAGTGGYTF. CDR3 DNA sequence: TGTGCCAGCAGCTTGGCAGGAACAGGGGGCTACACCTTC.

The rearrangement links TRBV6-4 to TRBJ2-3, with a possible D match to TRBD1 (5 bases). Germline V gene data show CDR1 as MRHNA and CDR2 as SNTAGT. CDR3 length: 13 residues. Trimming took off 10 bases at V and 4 bases at J, with 15 bases between the two ends. The CDR3 DNA reads as TGTGCCACCGGCGAACGACAGCCAGATACGCAGTATTTT. Its translation: CATGERQPDTQYF.

The V and J genes are TRBV28 and TRBJ2-3, with D unresolved. Germline values: CDR1 MDHEN, CDR2 SYDVKM. This CDR3 spans 14 amino acids. V was clipped by 5 bases and J by 4 bases, with 13 bases between them. The CDR3 DNA reads TGTGCCAGCAGTCACCGTATGGGCTCAGATACGCAGTATTTT. As protein: CASSHRMGSDTQYF.

This chain connects TRBV7-2 to TRBJ2-3; 7 nucleotides match TRBD1. This CDR3 comprises 17 residues. V lost 7 bases, J lost 5 bases, and 18 bases stayed unmatched. Germline V lookup: CDR1 SGHTA, CDR2 FQGNSA. The CDR3 spells CASTQNRDRRLLDTQYF. The CDR3 coding sequence is TGTGCCAGCACTCAAAACCGGGACAGAAGGCTTTTAGATACGCAGTATTTT.

This chain joins TRBV18 and TRBJ2-7; possible D gene TRBD2, 6 bases. V was clipped by 3 bases and J by 4 bases, with 28 bases between them. Germline lookup yields CDR1 KGHSH and CDR2 LQKENI. The CDR3 totals 19 residues. CDR3 nucleotides: TGTGCCAGCTCACCTAAGTCTCCGTACGGGACTCCCTTCTCTTACGAGCAGTACTTC. Translating it yields CASSPKSPYGTPFSYEQYF. Combining the CDR3 with reference TRBV18 and TRBJ2-7 gives the whole variable domain NAGVMQNPRHLVRRRGQEARLRCSPMKGHSHVYWYRQLPEEGLKFMVYLQKENIIDESGMPKERFSAEFPKEGPSILRIQQVVRGDSAAYFCASSPKSPYGTPFSYEQYFGPGTRLTVT.

This clone was found once. This chain uses TRBV27 with TRBJ2-3; TRBD1 matches 7 bases. This CDR3 is 14 amino acids long. Looked up from germline, CDR1 is MNHEY and CDR2 is SMNVEV (reference sequence). V shed 4 bases and J 6 bases; nucleotides not matched to a gene: 7. CDR3 coding DNA: TGTGCCAGCAGTTCCAAAACAGGGGCCGATACGCAGTATTTT. Its protein product is CASSSKTGADTQYF.

The CDR3 reads CSVNRTGELFF. In nucleotides, the CDR3 is TGCAGCGTTAACAGGACCGGGGAGCTGTTTTTT. The V and J genes are TRBV29-1 and TRBJ2-2; D perhaps matches TRBD1 (5 bases). Trimming pared 5 bases from V and 5 bases from J, leaving 6 bases between. In germline, CDR1 is SQVTM, CDR2 ANQGSEA. The CDR3 has 11 amino acids.

This chain uses TRBV5-1 with TRBJ2-6; a weak D match, TRBD1 (5 bases). This CDR3 has 18 residues. Germline assignment: CDR1 SGHRS and CDR2 YFSETQ. V was clipped by 0 bases and J by 2 bases, with 15 bases between them. CDR3 residues: CASSLEGRVSTGANVLTF. The CDR3 DNA sequence: TGCGCCAGCAGCTTGGAAGGCAGGGTCTCGACTGGGGCCAACGTCCTGACTTTC.

The chain carries TRBV10-3 and TRBJ1-1; D possibly corresponds to TRBD1 (5 bases). CDR3 length: 15 residues. CDR1 and CDR2 from the germline V gene are ENHRY and SYGVKD. Trimming removed 0 bases from V and 3 bases from J, with 11 bases in between. CDR3 sequence: CAISESPGVDTEAFF. The CDR3 region has the DNA TGTGCCATCAGTGAGTCGCCGGGGGTCGACACTGAAGCTTTCTTT.

The rearrangement links TRBV25-1 to TRBJ2-7; TRBD1 agrees at 8 bases. Germline V gene data show CDR1 as MGHDK and CDR2 as SYGVNS. CDR3 length equals 17 residues. V dropped 2 bases and J dropped 3; count of bases not matched to a gene: 12. The CDR3 bases are TGTGCCAGCAGTGAAACTTCCAGGGACAGGCCATACTACGAGCAGTACTTC. Amino acid sequence: CASSETSRDRPYYEQYF.

This clone was counted a few times. The chain employs TRBV5-6 and TRBJ2-3; 9 bases align to TRBD2. The CDR3 runs 16 residues. Looked up from germline, CDR1 is SGHDT and CDR2 is YYEEEE. J was trimmed by 1 base and V by 0 bases; bases with no gene match: 3. The CDR3 nucleotides read TGTGCCAGCAGCTTGGGATGCGGGGGGGGCACAGATACGCAGTATTTT. Residues: CASSLGCGGGTDTQYF.

This chain joins TRBV4-2 and TRBJ2-7, with a possible D match to TRBD2 (6 bases). Germline CDR1 and CDR2: LGHNA and YNFKEQ. Trimming shortened V by 0 bases and J by 9 bases, and 12 bases separated the two germline ends. The CDR3 is 13 amino acids. The CDR3 here is CASSQERRERQYF. The CDR3 nucleotides read TGTGCCAGCAGCCAAGAGAGGAGGGAAAGGCAGTACTTC.

The chain employs TRBV6-6 and TRBJ1-5; D perhaps matches TRBD1 (6 bases). Trimming left V 2 bases short and J 6 bases short, with 14 bases between. This CDR3 contains 15 residues. CDR1 and CDR2 from the germline V gene are MNHNY and SVGAGI (reference sequence). The CDR3 region has the DNA TGTGCCAGCAGTTACCCGACGGACAGTTGTCAGCCCCAGCATTTT. Translation: CASSYPTDSCQPQHF.

The rearrangement joins TRBV27 to TRBJ2-2; D is unresolved. The CDR3 extends over 16 amino acids. Germline CDR1 MNHEY, CDR2 SMNVEV (reference sequence). The V and J ends lost 6 bases and 0 bases respectively, with 14 bases between them. The CDR3 coding sequence is TGTGCCAGCAGCCCCCAAGCAAGCGCGAACACCGGGGAGCTGTTTTTT. Encoded protein: CASSPQASANTGELFF.

The V and J genes are TRBV11-2 and TRBJ1-4, with D unresolved. V shed 1 base and J shed 6 bases, with 18 bases lying between them. The CDR3 runs 17 residues. The germline V gene encodes CDR1 SGHAT and CDR2 FQNNGV. The CDR3 sequence is CASSLVKPQRADEKLFF. The CDR3 coding sequence is TGTGCCAGCAGCTTAGTCAAGCCACAGAGAGCCGATGAAAAACTGTTTTTT.

This chain links TRBV6-6 with TRBJ1-5; no clear D gene. V lost 0 bases and J lost 4, with 7 bases in between. The CDR3 is 14 residues long. The germline gives CDR1 MNHNY, CDR2 SVGAGI (reference sequence). The CDR3: CASSYSSGNQPQHF. The CDR3, as DNA: TGTGCCAGCAGTTACTCGTCAGGTAATCAGCCCCAGCATTTT.

Notes on this clone: The junction departs from the called germline gene at one end, perhaps through a read error. The chain joins TRBV28 to TRBJ2-6; D uncertain. Germline CDR1 reads MDHEN; CDR2 reads SYDVKM. CDR3 length: 18 residues. The CDR3 sequence is CASSLYGSHPPGANVLTF. CDR3 DNA sequence: TGTGCCAGCAGCTTATATGGCAGTCACCCCCCCGGGGCCAACGTCCTGACTTTC.

This chain joins TRBV6-5 and TRBJ2-1; 7 bases agree with TRBD1. The V gene's germline CDR1 is MNHEY and CDR2 SVGAGI. The CDR3 extends over 13 amino acids. Unmatched junction bases numbered 6, after V lost 5 bases and J lost 8 bases. The CDR3 coding sequence is TGTGCCAGCAGTCACAGGGGTGGCGATGAGCAGTTCTTC. Translating it yields CASSHRGGDEQFF.

CDR3: CASSSSGQGGEQFF. CDR3 in DNA: TGTGCCAGCAGCTCAAGCGGGCAGGGCGGTGAGCAGTTCTTC. This chain links TRBV7-2 with TRBJ2-1; D perhaps matches TRBD2 (6 bases). CDR3 length: 14 amino acids. V lost 4 bases and J lost 9, with 16 bases in between. Germline V gives CDR1 SGHTA, CDR2 FQGNSA.

V and J are TRBV28 and TRBJ1-2, with D possibly matching TRBD1 (6 bases). Trimming took 7 bases from V and 0 from J, leaving 21 bases between them. Looked up from germline, CDR1 is MDHEN and CDR2 is SYDVKM. The CDR3 has 17 amino acids. The CDR3 bases are TGTGCCAGCAACCCCGGACAGAGGTTAGGTCCTAACTATGGCTACACCTTC. This translates into CASNPGQRLGPNYGYTF.

This chain uses TRBV19 with TRBJ1-1; D might be TRBD1 (6 bases). The V end was cut by 3 bases, the J end by 5 bases, with 22 bases between. Germline V gene lookup returns CDR1 LNHDA and CDR2 SQIVND (reference sequence). The length of the CDR3 is 17 residues. The CDR3 DNA sequence: TGTGCCAGTAGTATCCCCTTTACCGGGACAAGGGGAACTGAAGCTTTCTTT. It encodes CASSIPFTGTRGTEAFF.

The rearrangement uses TRBV19 and TRBJ2-1; 8 positions agree with TRBD2. The length of the CDR3 is 16 residues. CDR1 is LNHDA and CDR2 is SQIVND in the germline V gene (reference sequence). V lost 5 bases, J lost 0 bases, and 6 bases stayed unmatched. CDR3 region: CASSLRLASSYNEQFF. The CDR3 DNA is TGTGCCAGTAGTTTAAGACTAGCGAGCTCCTACAATGAGCAGTTCTTC.

Remarks on this clone: One end of the junction fails to match germline, which may point to a read error. In the same sample, other DNA sequences code for this CDR3. The V call is TRBV6-1, the J call TRBJ1-5; D unclear. Germline V gives CDR1 MNHNS, CDR2 SASEGT. The CDR3 contains 15 residues. Written as DNA, the CDR3 is TGCGCCAGCAGTGAAATACTAGGGAGCAATCAGCCCCAGCATTTT. Its translation is CASSEILGSNQPQHF.

The rearrangement joins TRBV7-7 to TRBJ2-7; 9 nucleotides align to TRBD2. J lost 0 bases, V lost 5 bases, and 5 bases had no gene match. The CDR3 contains 15 residues. Germline V CDR1 and CDR2: SSHAT, FNYEAQ (reference sequence). CDR3 loop: CASSRGLARSYEQYF. CDR3 in DNA: TGTGCCAGCAGCCGGGGACTAGCCCGCTCCTACGAGCAGTACTTC.

The rearrangement links TRBV4-1 to TRBJ2-5, with D perhaps matching TRBD2 (6 bases). The V gene lost 2 bases and the J gene lost 1 base, with 8 bases spanning the gap. CDR1 and CDR2 (germline): MGHRA, YSYEKL. CDR3 length equals 14 residues. CDR3 in amino acids: CASSQLAFQETQYF. The CDR3 DNA reads as TGCGCCAGCAGCCAACTAGCGTTCCAAGAGACCCAGTACTTC.

The chain recombines TRBV5-1 with TRBJ1-6; D is unresolved. Trimming took off 1 base at V and 9 bases at J, with 8 bases between the two ends. From germline, CDR1 is SGHRS and CDR2 YFSETQ. The CDR3 has 13 residues. CDR3 protein: CASSLTRGSPLHF. CDR3 coding DNA: TGCGCCAGCAGCTTGACTCGTGGTTCACCCCTCCACTTT.

The chain has TRBV11-2 and TRBJ2-1, with 12 bases fitting TRBD2. There are 19 residues in the CDR3. CDR1 and CDR2 from the germline V gene are SGHAT and FQNNGV. V lost 1 base and J lost 8; bases outside the gene matches: 15. CDR3 nucleotides: TGTGCCAGCAGCTTAGGGAAACTAGCGGGGGGCTTCAGCATGCATGAGCAGTTCTTC. Protein product: CASSLGKLAGGFSMHEQFF.